This T cell receptor (beta chain) was recovered during a study of spatial heterogeneity in lung cancer. Findings of the study overall: Higher tumor mutation counts went along with higher counts of expanded intratumoral alpha and beta TCRs.

TCRdb reanalysed the 5' RACE reads using MiXCR and keeps one entry per CDR3 protein. The sample contains about 100,000 distinct CDR3 sequences, under 4.5% of which appear only once. Trimming removed 8 bases from V and 3 bases from J, with 11 bases in between. The germline V gene has CDR1 SQVTM and CDR2 ANQGSEA. The CDR3 covers 12 residues. The time point: sample taken at primary tumor resection. Tumor, nontumor lung or frozen PBMC supplied whole RNA, sequenced without sorting. A note on this clonotype: Its antigen is undetermined.

Sequencing was performed on lung tumor tissue, taken at surgery. The clonotype comes from a male donor with early-stage non-small cell lung cancer. The chain combines TRBV29-1 with TRBJ2-1; the D is unclear. CDR3 region: CSPSWGYNEQFF. In DNA form, the CDR3 reads TGCAGCCCTTCTTGGGGCTACAATGAGCAGTTCTTC.